Listed below are T cell receptor beta chains from one sample, sequenced in a study of T-cell memory formation after mild COVID-19. One entry per CDR3 protein results from TCRdb running MiXCR on the 5' RACE reads. The sample consists of approximately 490,000 distinct CDR3 sequences, roughly 21% of them appearing once. The sample taken for sequencing was PBMCs or a T cell subset sorted from them (not recorded which). Source of these receptors: an adult woman who had mild COVID-19 (a few samples of this study predate the infection). Cell type and time point are not known. Each CDR3 is given with its conserved first and last residue. The D gene is left open where the match is weak. A row's size may be missing; if present it is once, few, many or a size class.

d_gene: TRBD2; abundance: many; j_gene: TRBJ2-1; v_gene: TRBV20-1; CDR3nt: TGCAGTGCTAGGGGGAGCGGGAGAGATATCTACAATGAGCAGTTCTTC; CDR3aa: CSARGSGRDIYNEQFF
d_gene: .; abundance: few; j_gene: TRBJ2-2; v_gene: TRBV11-1; CDR3nt: TGTGCCAGCTCCATCTTACAGGGTACCGGGGAGCTGTTTTTT; CDR3aa: CASSILQGTGELFF
d_gene: TRBD1; abundance: few; j_gene: TRBJ1-1; v_gene: TRBV12-3/TRBV12-4; CDR3nt: TGTGCCAGCAGTTTAGGAGCGGGGACAGGGGCAGCCAACACTGAAGCTTTCTTT; CDR3aa: CASSLGAGTGAANTEAFF
d_gene: .; abundance: .; j_gene: TRBJ1-1; v_gene: TRBV18; CDR3nt: TGTGCCAGCTCACCAGCAGGCGACACTGAAGCTTTCTTT; CDR3aa: CASSPAGDTEAFF
d_gene: TRBD1; abundance: .; j_gene: TRBJ2-4; v_gene: TRBV7-9; CDR3nt: TGTGCCAGCAGCTCTGGGACAGGAGTAGCCAAAAACATTCAGTACTTC; CDR3aa: CASSSGTGVAKNIQYF
d_gene: .; abundance: .; j_gene: TRBJ1-5; v_gene: TRBV20-1; CDR3nt: TGCAGTGCTAGGCGCGGACCGGGGGCCAATCAGCCCCAGCATTTT; CDR3aa: CSARRGPGANQPQHF
d_gene: TRBD1; abundance: few; j_gene: TRBJ2-5; v_gene: TRBV6-1; CDR3nt: TGTGCCAGCAGTGAAGCCGACAGGGGGAGCCAAGAGACCCAGTACTTC; CDR3aa: CASSEADRGSQETQYF
d_gene: .; abundance: many; j_gene: TRBJ2-3; v_gene: TRBV7-2; CDR3nt: TGTGCCAGCAGCTTAGCGGGTAGTCGCACAGATACGCAGTATTTT; CDR3aa: CASSLAGSRTDTQYF
d_gene: TRBD1; abundance: .; j_gene: TRBJ2-2; v_gene: TRBV20-1; CDR3nt: TGCAGTGCAAGGACAGGGGGAGGTAGAACCGGGGAGCTGTTTTTT; CDR3aa: CSARTGGGRTGELFF
d_gene: .; abundance: .; j_gene: TRBJ1-2; v_gene: TRBV15; CDR3nt: TGTGCCACCAGCAGAGGGGGAGGGGTAAGGAACTATGGCTACACCTTC; CDR3aa: CATSRGGGVRNYGYTF
d_gene: TRBD1; abundance: .; j_gene: TRBJ2-6; v_gene: TRBV6-6; CDR3nt: TGTGCCAGCAGCCCCGGGACAGGGGGCTTTGGGGCCAACGTCCTGACTTTC; CDR3aa: CASSPGTGGFGANVLTF
d_gene: TRBD1; abundance: many; j_gene: TRBJ2-7; v_gene: TRBV12-3/TRBV12-4; CDR3nt: TGTGCCAGCAGTCAGACAGGGCGGGAGCAGTACTTC; CDR3aa: CASSQTGREQYF
d_gene: .; abundance: few; j_gene: TRBJ2-1; v_gene: TRBV5-1; CDR3nt: TGCGCCAGCAGCACCCTACGAGGGACCCCGAGCTCCTACAATGAGCAGTTCTTC; CDR3aa: CASSTLRGTPSSYNEQFF
d_gene: .; abundance: .; j_gene: TRBJ1-2; v_gene: TRBV27; CDR3nt: TGTGCCAGCAGTTTTCTCCCCGGGGGCGCCGGGTATGGCTACACCTTC; CDR3aa: CASSFLPGGAGYGYTF
d_gene: TRBD1; abundance: few; j_gene: TRBJ1-1; v_gene: TRBV5-5; CDR3nt: TGTGCCAGCAGCTCGACAGGGGGGGCCGTGAACACTGAAGCTTTCTTT; CDR3aa: CASSSTGGAVNTEAFF
d_gene: TRBD1; abundance: few; j_gene: TRBJ1-5; v_gene: TRBV20-1; CDR3nt: TGCAGTGCAAGTCCAGGGGGCTCTAGCAATCAGCCCCAGCATTTT; CDR3aa: CSASPGGSSNQPQHF
d_gene: .; abundance: few; j_gene: TRBJ1-1; v_gene: TRBV2; CDR3nt: TGTGCCAGCAGTGAAGGCGGGCGCCACACTGAAGCTTTCTTT; CDR3aa: CASSEGGRHTEAFF
d_gene: TRBD2; abundance: few; j_gene: TRBJ2-3; v_gene: TRBV5-1; CDR3nt: TGCGCCAGCAGGGAAGGGGTAGCGGGGTCAGATACGCAGTATTTT; CDR3aa: CASREGVAGSDTQYF
d_gene: TRBD2; abundance: few; j_gene: TRBJ2-3; v_gene: TRBV10-3; CDR3nt: TGTGCCATCAGGGACCTCGCGGGAGGTTACAAAGACACAGATACGCAGTATTTT; CDR3aa: CAIRDLAGGYKDTDTQYF
d_gene: .; abundance: few; j_gene: TRBJ2-4; v_gene: TRBV11-2; CDR3nt: TGTGCCAGCAAAGCTTATGGGGTAGCCAAAAACATTCAGTACTTC; CDR3aa: CASKAYGVAKNIQYF
d_gene: .; abundance: few; j_gene: TRBJ2-2; v_gene: TRBV20-1; CDR3nt: TGCAGTGCTACCGGGACTTTAGGCGGGGAGCTGTTTTTT; CDR3aa: CSATGTLGGELFF
d_gene: TRBD2; abundance: .; j_gene: TRBJ2-5; v_gene: TRBV4-1; CDR3nt: TGCGCCAGCAGCCAAGCTTCGGCGGGGGGCCCCATTCAAGAGACCCAGTACTTC; CDR3aa: CASSQASAGGPIQETQYF
d_gene: .; abundance: .; j_gene: TRBJ2-3; v_gene: TRBV2; CDR3nt: TGTGCCAGCAGCCCTACAGGGACCCGGACAGATACGCAGTATTTT; CDR3aa: CASSPTGTRTDTQYF
d_gene: .; abundance: .; j_gene: TRBJ1-3; v_gene: TRBV5-6; CDR3nt: TGTGCCAGCAGCTTGGTCGTCAGCTCTGGAAACACCATATATTTT; CDR3aa: CASSLVVSSGNTIYF
d_gene: .; abundance: .; j_gene: TRBJ2-1; v_gene: TRBV12-3/TRBV12-4; CDR3nt: TGTGCCAGCAGTTTATGGGGGAGTGGCGGAAATGAGCAGTTCTTC; CDR3aa: CASSLWGSGGNEQFF
d_gene: .; abundance: few; j_gene: TRBJ1-5; v_gene: TRBV27; CDR3nt: TGTGCCAGCAGTCTCTCTTGGGGCAATCAGCCCCAGCATTTT; CDR3aa: CASSLSWGNQPQHF
d_gene: .; abundance: few; j_gene: TRBJ2-1; v_gene: TRBV24-1; CDR3nt: TGTGCCACCAGTGGGTTTAGTTTCAGTGAGCAGTTCTTC; CDR3aa: CATSGFSFSEQFF
d_gene: .; abundance: few; j_gene: TRBJ2-2; v_gene: TRBV24-1; CDR3nt: TGTGCCACCAGTGATTTGGGGCGGACCGGGACCGGGGAGCTGTTTTTT; CDR3aa: CATSDLGRTGTGELFF
d_gene: TRBD1; abundance: few; j_gene: TRBJ2-1; v_gene: TRBV7-7; CDR3nt: TGTGCTAGCAGCTTAGACCAGGGGGCGCTTAATGAGCAGTTCTTC; CDR3aa: CASSLDQGALNEQFF
d_gene: .; abundance: few; j_gene: TRBJ2-1; v_gene: TRBV5-1; CDR3nt: TGCGCCAGCAGCTTTTCCCCCAATTACCGGGTCTCCTACAATGAGCAGTTCTTC; CDR3aa: CASSFSPNYRVSYNEQFF